Included here is one T cell receptor (beta chain) sequence, with context. Its antigen specificity is not known. It has no much larger one-base neighbor in the sample; base qualities were not kept. TCRbeta CDR3 regions were amplified from genomic DNA by means of the immunoSEQ Assay, a bias-controlled multiplex PCR. As for how the authors treated the data: The number of nucleated cells in each sample was estimated from the amplification of reference gene primers within the assay. To quantify the absolute abundance of each unique TCRbeta CDR3 rearrangement, sequence reads were collapsed and filtered. For each sample, productive Simpson clonality was calculated as the square root of Simpson's diversity index across productive rearrangements. TCRdb stores this immuneACCESS table with in-frame sequences only. Part of the clones is absent; in the studies checked, under half of the shortfall reflects unresolved V genes, and no reason is known for the rest. Clone size and the V and J calls come from that table; the DNA yielded D and trimming. The sample yields roughly 100,000 clones; around nine tenths were counted once. The ten largest clones add up to around 10% of the sample.

Whole blood was collected in K2EDTA tubes by collaborating institutions according to the institutions' own protocols. For TCRbeta analysis, collaborator samples were shipped as frozen whole blood, as isolated PBMCs, or as DNA extracted from either sample type. As encoded in the germline V gene, CDR1 is LGHNA while CDR2 is YSLEER. V is shortened by 0 bases, J by 0 bases, and the region joining them spans 5 bases. There are 15 amino acids in the CDR3, from cysteine to phenylalanine inclusive. The only DNA kept is the CDR3, 45 bases in frame from the first base. This sample is part of a study of blood T cell repertoires in COVID-19 (dated by TCRdb to 2018 to 2020). Regarding the complete study: Samples from collaborators originated in the United States, Italy and Spain and spanned both the acute and convalescent phases of COVID-19. The prospective study material was composed of cDNA or gDNA derived from T cells, B-cell-depleted T cells, or PBMCs. Deeply sampled blood TCRbeta repertoires from subjects exposed to, actively infected with, or recovered from COVID-19 were included in the dataset. The repertoires were made available in a free public database intended to serve as a resource for research on the immune response to SARS-CoV-2. Samples were obtained from the ongoing ImmuneRACE study (first 160 participants) and from 1,000 to 1,500 subjects provided by 6 global collaborators. Sample metadata almost always included a de-identified subject ID, COVID-19 status, age in years and sex. Where available, HLA class I and class II types were obtained from metadata supplied by the sample provider rather than from assay-based typing.

What the work shows at the level of the full study, not this receptor alone: How much clinical and demographic metadata was included differed by source and by participant, and the metadata was provided uncurated.

The specimen sequenced was peripheral blood. The V gene is TRBV4-3 and the J gene is TRBJ1-4, with the D gene not clear enough to name. This clonotype was obtained from an elderly man with acute or convalescent COVID-19. The CDR3 in this case is CASSQEGATNEKLFF. The bases are TGCGCCAGCAGCCAAGAGGGCGCAACTAATGAAAAACTGTTTTTT.